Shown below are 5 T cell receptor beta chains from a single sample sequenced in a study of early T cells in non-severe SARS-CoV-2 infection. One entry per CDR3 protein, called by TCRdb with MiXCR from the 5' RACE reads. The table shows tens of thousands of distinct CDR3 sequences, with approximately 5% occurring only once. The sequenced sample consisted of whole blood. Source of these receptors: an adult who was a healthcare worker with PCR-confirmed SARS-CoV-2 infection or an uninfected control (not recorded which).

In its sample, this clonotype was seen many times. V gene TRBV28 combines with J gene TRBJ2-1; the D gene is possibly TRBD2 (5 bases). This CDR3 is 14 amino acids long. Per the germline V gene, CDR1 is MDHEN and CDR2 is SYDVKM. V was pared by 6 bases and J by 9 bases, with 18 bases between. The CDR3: CASSDEGAGREQFF. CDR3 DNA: TGTGCCAGCAGCGATGAGGGTGCTGGGCGTGAGCAGTTCTTC.

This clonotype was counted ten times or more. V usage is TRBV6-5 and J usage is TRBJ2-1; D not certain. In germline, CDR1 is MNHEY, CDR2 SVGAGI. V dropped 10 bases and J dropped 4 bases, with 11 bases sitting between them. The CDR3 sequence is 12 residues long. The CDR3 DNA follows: TGTGCCACCCTTGGCCCGTACAATGAGCAGTTCTTC. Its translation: CATLGPYNEQFF.

This chain's CDR3 is CAWSVSGSGRGEQYF. CDR3 nucleotides: TGTGCCTGGAGTGTATCGGGGTCAGGGCGGGGCGAGCAGTACTTC. The chain combines TRBV30 with TRBJ2-7; perhaps TRBD2 as D (6 bases). The V gene's germline CDR1 is GTSNPN and CDR2 SVGIG (reference sequence). V lost 0 bases and J 6 bases, leaving 18 bases between the germline ends. This CDR3 is built from 15 residues.

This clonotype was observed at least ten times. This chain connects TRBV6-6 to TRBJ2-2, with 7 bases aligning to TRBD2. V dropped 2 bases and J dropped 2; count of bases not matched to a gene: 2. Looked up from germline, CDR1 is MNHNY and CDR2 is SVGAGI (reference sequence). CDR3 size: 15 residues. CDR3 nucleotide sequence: TGTGCCAGCAGTTACCTAGCGGTAAACACCGGGGAGCTGTTTTTT. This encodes CASSYLAVNTGELFF.

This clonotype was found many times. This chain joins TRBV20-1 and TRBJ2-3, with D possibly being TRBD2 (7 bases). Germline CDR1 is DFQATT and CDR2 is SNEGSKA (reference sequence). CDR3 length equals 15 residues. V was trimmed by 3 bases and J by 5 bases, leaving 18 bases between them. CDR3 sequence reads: CSARGPGGQVDTQYF. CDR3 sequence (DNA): TGCAGTGCTAGGGGTCCGGGGGGCCAGGTAGATACGCAGTATTTT.